This T cell receptor (beta chain) was identified in a study of type 1 regulatory T cells (dated by TCRdb to the early 2020s). In the study overall: The study characterized an in vitro protocol that generated a Tr1-enriched, alloantigen-specific CD4 T cell product named T-allo10. T-allo10 was being tested clinically in patients with hematological malignancies who were undergoing allogeneic hematopoietic stem cell transplantation. General findings and caveats noted by the study authors: Compared with non-Tr1 cells, Tr1 cells had a narrower TCR repertoire, and the study took this difference to reflect clonal expansion driven by alloantigen.

From the cysteine up to the phenylalanine, the CDR3 has a length of 15 residues. CDR3 DNA is the only sequence kept; it has 45 bases, read in frame from the first base. Trimming leaves V shorter by 6 bases and J shorter by 6 bases, with the junction holding 10 bases beyond the gene matches. The sequencer listed for this sample is Illumina MiSeq. Clones were called with MiXCR by TCRdb after fastp trimmed the public reads at Q25, and only in-frame beta chains were retained. One record per CDR3 amino acid sequence lists the most common genes and DNA. This sample holds roughly 60,000 distinct CDR3 sequences; 55% to 65% were observed only once. Approximately 1.8% of the sample is held by the ten biggest clonotypes. There are many counts of this clonotype. Its antigen remains undetermined. Base qualities are missing; no much larger clone stands one base away.

The chain joins TRBV12-3 or TRBV12-4 to TRBJ2-3, and TRBD2 aligns with 9 junction nucleotides. The TCR sequence derives from a human donor in good health. Sequencing was done on a sample of cultured non-Tr1 T cells, either the whole culture or a sorted T cell fraction (not recorded which). Reading the label with the study, this specimen's cell subset or site is: non-Tr1 population from the T-allo10 product. This receptor has the CDR3 CASRLIAGVLDTQYF. The DNA reads as follows: TGTGCCAGCAGACTAATAGCGGGAGTTTTGGATACGCAGTATTTT.